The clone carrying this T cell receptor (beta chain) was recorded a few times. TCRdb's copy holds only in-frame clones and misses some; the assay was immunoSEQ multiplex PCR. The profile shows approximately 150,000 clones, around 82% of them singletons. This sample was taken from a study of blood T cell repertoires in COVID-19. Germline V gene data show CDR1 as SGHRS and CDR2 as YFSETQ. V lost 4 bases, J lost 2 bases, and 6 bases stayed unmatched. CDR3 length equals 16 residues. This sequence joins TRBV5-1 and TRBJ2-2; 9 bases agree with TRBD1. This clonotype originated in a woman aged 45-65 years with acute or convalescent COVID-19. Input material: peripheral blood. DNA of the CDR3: TGCGCCAGCAGCCAGCTAACAGGGGGCAACACCGGGGAGCTGTTTTTT. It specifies CASSQLTGGNTGELFF.